This TCR beta chain was found in a study of blood T cell repertoires in COVID-19. Study summary: Both acute and convalescent COVID-19 samples were obtained from the United States, Italy and Spain. In each case, the material was cDNA or gDNA derived from T cells, B-cell-depleted T cells, or PBMCs.

The CDR3 contains 15 residues. The ends lost 5 bases at V and 1 base at J; junction bases unmatched: 6. Germline CDR1 MNHEY, CDR2 SMNVEV (reference sequence). Libraries were prepared by immunoSEQ multiplex PCR; TCRdb keeps only in-frame clonotypes and omits some of them. The repertoire consists of approximately 44,000 clones, with around 90% occurring once and the leading ten covering about 0.4%. The receptor's source is a man aged 50 to 59 with COVID-19, enrolled during active disease. The sample consisted of peripheral blood. The V call is TRBV27, the J call TRBJ2-5; 8 nucleotides line up with TRBD1. The DNA for the CDR3 is TGTGCCAGCAGTCTCCGCAGGGGGCCCCAAGAGACCCAGTACTTC. It is translated as CASSLRRGPQETQYF.